The 29 T cell receptor beta chains in this list originate from one sample, sequenced in a study of T cells in Graves' hyperthyroidism and ophthalmopathy. Regions amplified from RNA transcripts were the TCR beta CDR3 regions. An initial round of RT-PCR targeting the TCR CDR3 relied on the HTBI primer set. Each CDR3 protein is one row after TCRdb ran MiXCR on the multiplex PCR reads. The data hold about 330,000 distinct CDR3 sequences, with roughly an eighth observed a single time. Material for sequencing was blood. These receptors were obtained from a woman in her 40s with Graves' ophthalmopathy.

In this sample, this clonotype turned up many times. This rearrangement joins TRBV11-2 to TRBJ2-3; D is unresolved. The V and J ends lost 5 bases and 1 base respectively, with 13 bases between them. The CDR3 covers 15 residues. From germline, CDR1 is SGHAT and CDR2 FQNNGV. The CDR3 region has the DNA TGTGCCAGCAGCAAATCCCCCTCGCGCACAGATACGCAGTATTTT. This sequence encodes CASSKSPSRTDTQYF.

This chain connects TRBV7-9 to TRBJ1-5; no definite D call. The germline V and J ends were trimmed by 1 base and 2 bases, with 9 bases remaining between them. This CDR3 is built from 15 residues. CDR1 and CDR2 (germline): SEHNR, FQNEAQ (reference sequence). The CDR3 coding sequence is TGTGCCAGCAGCTTAGGTGGGAATGGCAATCAGCCCCAGCATTTT. Translating gives CASSLGGNGNQPQHF. Full variable domain (outside the CDR3, taken from reference TRBV7-9 and TRBJ1-5): DTGVSQNPRHKITKRGQNVTFRCDPISEHNRLYWYRQTLGQGPEFLTYFQNEAQLEKSRLLSDRFSAERPKGSFSTLEIQRTEQGDSAMYLCASSLGGNGNQPQHFGDGTRLSIL.

The table lists this clonotype with a few counts. This sequence joins TRBV5-6 and TRBJ1-1, with D perhaps TRBD1 (6 bases). With 4 bases removed from V and 11 bases from J, the gap between germline ends came to 15 bases. The CDR3 is made up of 12 amino acids. Per the germline V gene, CDR1 is SGHDT and CDR2 is YYEEEE. The CDR3 coding sequence is TGTGCCAGCAGCCGGACAGTTGGATCGGCTTTCTTT. It specifies CASSRTVGSAFF.

A word on this clonotype: A read error may be the cause here, since a much bigger clone is one base away. In this CDR3 the conserved last residue, phenylalanine or tryptophan, is missing, so a read error is likely. This rearrangement joins TRBV4-2 to TRBJ2-5, with unresolved D. The CDR3 is made up of 13 amino acids. Trimming took 3 bases from V and 4 from J, leaving 9 bases between them. CDR1 is LGHNA, CDR2 YNFKEQ, per germline. CDR3 region: CASSQAARETQYL. The CDR3 region has the DNA TGTGCCAGCAGCCAGGCTGCCAGAGAGACCCAGTACCTC.

The chain employs TRBV4-1 and TRBJ2-7, with 12 nucleotides matching TRBD2. CDR1 is MGHRA, CDR2 YSYEKL, per germline. J was trimmed by 6 bases and V by 4 bases; bases with no gene match: 13. There are 17 residues in the CDR3. CDR3 sequence: CASSPLSLRLAGAEQYF. CDR3 DNA sequence: TGCGCCAGCAGCCCTCTAAGTCTAAGACTAGCGGGGGCCGAGCAGTACTTC.

This clonotype showed up just a few times. The J gene is TRBJ2-4, the V gene TRBV6-1, with D possibly matching TRBD2 (6 bases). The CDR3 length is 14 residues. Trimming stripped 6 bases from V and 6 bases from J, with 15 bases between. Germline V gene lookup returns CDR1 MNHNS and CDR2 SASEGT. The CDR3 nucleotides read TGTGCCAGCAGCCCCGCCCTGGGGGGAAACATTCAGTACTTC. Translating it yields CASSPALGGNIQYF.

This clonotype showed up just a few times. The chain employs TRBV18 and TRBJ1-6; no clear D gene. The V gene's germline CDR1 is KGHSH and CDR2 LQKENI. This CDR3 comprises 17 residues. The V end was cut by 1 base, the J end by 1 base, with 11 bases between. CDR3 loop: CASSPQASRSYNSPLHF. In nucleotides, the CDR3 is TGTGCCAGCTCACCACAAGCTTCCAGGTCCTATAATTCACCCCTCCACTTT.

The table lists this clonotype with many counts. The V and J genes are TRBV28 and TRBJ2-7, with TRBD2 matching 8 bases. Germline CDR1 is MDHEN and CDR2 is SYDVKM. J gave up 4 bases and V 3 bases, and 11 bases lay outside the gene matches. CDR3 length equals 16 residues. This CDR3 reads CASSLGGGLGLYEQYF. The CDR3 nucleotides are TGTGCCAGCAGTTTGGGGGGGGGACTAGGACTTTACGAGCAGTACTTC.

This clonotype was detected a few times. The chain joins TRBV28 to TRBJ1-6; D is perhaps TRBD1 (6 bases). Germline CDR1 reads MDHEN; CDR2 reads SYDVKM. The V gene lost 6 bases and the J gene lost 6 bases, with 21 bases spanning the gap. This CDR3 is built from 17 residues. CDR3 amino acids: CASSPRTVVPLNSPLHF. CDR3 sequence (DNA): TGTGCCAGCAGCCCGCGGACAGTAGTTCCCCTTAATTCACCCCTCCACTTT.

Ten or more counts support this clonotype. This rearrangement joins TRBV28 to TRBJ1-5; D ambiguous. Germline V CDR1 and CDR2: MDHEN, SYDVKM. The CDR3 has 15 amino acids. Trimming removed 3 bases at V and 5 bases at J, with 14 bases between. Here the CDR3 DNA reads TGTGCCAGCAGTTTTGGTCGGGCAGAGCATCAGCCCCAGCATTTT. Residues: CASSFGRAEHQPQHF.

As to this clonotype: This may come from a read error, since a much larger clone is one base off. This sequence joins TRBV7-2 and TRBJ2-3; D is ambiguous. V lost 5 bases, J lost 3 bases, and 18 bases lay in between. CDR1 is SGHTA, CDR2 FQGNSA, per germline. This CDR3 region has 16 residues. CDR3 coding DNA: TGTGCCAGCAGCCAAGAGTGCGGCAGGCTGACAGATACGCAGTATTTT. This gives the protein CASSQECGRLTDTQYF.

This clonotype was recorded at least ten times. The J gene is TRBJ2-3, the V gene TRBV11-3; 11 bases are a match to TRBD2. Germline V gene sequence: CDR1 SGHNT, CDR2 YENEEA. The CDR3 is made up of 16 amino acids. The V and J ends lost 3 bases and 0 bases, in that order; junction bases with no gene match: 2. The CDR3 spells CASSFRLAGSTDTQYF. The CDR3 coding sequence is TGTGCCAGCAGCTTCAGACTAGCGGGGAGCACAGATACGCAGTATTTT.

The genes are TRBV27 and TRBJ2-7; 11 positions match TRBD1. In germline, CDR1 is MNHEY, CDR2 SMNVEV (reference sequence). The CDR3 sequence is 16 residues long. J gave up 5 bases and V 0 bases, and 6 bases lay outside the gene matches. CDR3 residues: CASSLSTGQGANEQYF. CDR3 DNA sequence: TGTGCCAGCAGTTTATCGACAGGACAGGGGGCCAACGAGCAGTACTTC.

This clonotype was recorded at least ten times. The chain couples TRBV20-1 to TRBJ2-4, with a possible D match to TRBD1 (6 bases). Germline CDR1 and CDR2: DFQATT and SNEGSKA (reference sequence). Trimming took 4 bases from V and 6 from J, leaving 16 bases between them. The CDR3 spans 14 residues. This CDR3 reads CSAIRLARGNIQYF. The DNA for the CDR3 is TGCAGTGCTATTCGCTTGGCCAGGGGAAACATTCAGTACTTC.

This clonotype was detected only a few times. This rearrangement joins TRBV20-1 to TRBJ2-2; the D is unclear. The CDR3 length is 14 residues. V was shortened by 7 bases and J by 6 bases, with 18 bases between the two germline ends. Germline CDR1 and CDR2: DFQATT and SNEGSKA (reference sequence). The CDR3 sequence is CSVLGSAGAGELFF. CDR3 bases: TGCAGTGTCCTAGGCAGCGCTGGGGCCGGGGAGCTGTTTTTT.

The chain joins TRBV19 to TRBJ1-5; D might be TRBD1 (6 bases). CDR3 length equals 16 residues. Per germline, CDR1 LNHDA and CDR2 SQIVND (reference sequence). Trimming took 8 bases from V and 6 from J, leaving 23 bases between them. The CDR3 is CASRAGARKAFQPQHF. CDR3 nucleotide sequence: TGTGCCAGTCGTGCAGGGGCCCGTAAGGCTTTTCAGCCCCAGCATTTT.

This clonotype was seen at least ten times. This sequence joins TRBV20-1 and TRBJ2-7; 9 bases fit TRBD2. Looked up from germline, CDR1 is DFQATT and CDR2 is SNEGSKA (reference sequence). The CDR3 has 16 residues. V lost 0 bases, J lost 3 bases, and 9 bases stayed unmatched. DNA for the CDR3: TGCAGTGCTAGAGATCCTTTGGGACTAGCTCTCTACGAGCAGTACTTC. Translation: CSARDPLGLALYEQYF.

This clonotype has at least ten counts. The chain is built from TRBV7-9 and TRBJ1-1; no firm D call. The germline CDR1 and CDR2 sequences are SEHNR and FQNEAQ (reference sequence). V lost 7 bases and J 8 bases, leaving 17 bases between the germline ends. CDR3 length equals 13 residues. CDR3 nucleotides: TGTGCCAGCACCCAGAAGGCGATAGCGGAAGCTTTCTTT. As protein: CASTQKAIAEAFF. Looking up the rest from reference TRBV7-9 and TRBJ1-1 gives the full variable domain: DTGVSQNPRHKITKRGQNVTFRCDPISEHNRLYWYRQTLGQGPEFLTYFQNEAQLEKSRLLSDRFSAERPKGSFSTLEIQRTEQGDSAMYLCASTQKAIAEAFFGQGTRLTVV.

The table lists this clonotype with a few counts. The chain uses TRBV19 and TRBJ2-3, with a weak D call TRBD2 (5 bases). Germline V gene sequence: CDR1 LNHDA, CDR2 SQIVND (reference sequence). The CDR3 consists of 14 residues. V shed 5 bases and J shed 4 bases, with 13 bases lying between them. For the CDR3, the DNA is TGTGCCAGTAGTTCCGGGCCCGGGGCAGATACGCAGTATTTT. It yields the protein CASSSGPGADTQYF.

The sample holds many counts of this clonotype. The rearrangement joins TRBV24-1 to TRBJ2-3; perhaps TRBD1 as D (6 bases). V dropped 3 bases and J dropped 2 bases, with 14 bases sitting between them. Per the germline V gene, CDR1 is KGHDR and CDR2 is SFDVKD. CDR3 length equals 16 residues. CDR3 sequence: CATSDLQGSHTDTQYF. DNA for the CDR3: TGTGCCACCAGTGATCTACAGGGTAGCCACACAGATACGCAGTATTTT.

This clonotype was counted only a few times. The junction departs from the called germline gene at one end, perhaps through a read error. V and J are TRBV13 and TRBJ1-3; the D is unclear. CDR3 length: 13 residues. Germline CDR1 PRHDT, CDR2 FYEKMQ (reference sequence). This CDR3 is CASSPQSGSTIYF. CDR3 bases: TGTGCCAGCAGCCCCCAGTCTGGAAGCACCATATATTTT.

There are many counts of this clonotype. This sequence joins TRBV2 and TRBJ2-2; possibly TRBD1 for D (6 bases). The germline V gene has CDR1 SNHLY and CDR2 FYNNEI. With 7 bases removed from V and 4 bases from J, the gap between germline ends came to 13 bases. CDR3 length equals 14 residues. In DNA form, the CDR3 reads TGTGCCAGCACTGTGCAGGGGTCCACCGGGGAGCTGTTTTTT. Its protein is CASTVQGSTGELFF.

Comment on this clonotype: With a much larger clone just one base away, this may be a read error. V usage is TRBV5-6 and J usage is TRBJ2-7; perhaps TRBD2 as D (8 bases). Trimming cost V 4 bases and J 4 bases, with 27 bases left between them. CDR1 SGHDT and CDR2 YYEEEE come from the germline V gene. The CDR3 contains 18 residues. This CDR3 reads CASSIALPGGLGTYEQYF. In nucleotides, the CDR3 is TGTGCCAGCAGCATCGCTCTTCCAGGGGGACTAGGAACATACGAGCAGTACTTC.

CDR3 loop: CASSIYPSSYNSPLHF. CDR3 in DNA: TGTGCCAGTAGTATTTACCCGAGCTCCTATAATTCACCCCTCCACTTT. The gene calls are TRBV19 and TRBJ1-6; D gene unclear. Germline CDR1 LNHDA, CDR2 SQIVND (reference sequence). The CDR3 is 16 amino acids. Trimming removed 3 bases at V and 0 bases at J, with 9 bases between.

This clonotype was observed at least ten times. The chain recombines TRBV25-1 with TRBJ2-1, with TRBD2 identical over 13 bases. From germline, CDR1 is MGHDK and CDR2 SYGVNS. V lost 4 bases to trimming and J lost 0 bases; unmatched junction nucleotides: 9. The CDR3 is 19 amino acids. The CDR3: CASSGRGLAGDSSYNEQFF. The CDR3 coding sequence is TGTGCCAGCAGTGGACGAGGACTAGCGGGGGATAGCTCCTACAATGAGCAGTTCTTC. The full variable domain, with the rest looked up from reference TRBV25-1 and TRBJ2-1, is EADIYQTPRYLVIGTGKKITLECSQTMGHDKMYWYQQDPGMELHLIHYSYGVNSTEKGDLSSESTVSRIRTEHFPLTLESARPSHTSQYLCASSGRGLAGDSSYNEQFFGPGTRLTVL.

This clonotype was counted ten times or more. The chain is built from TRBV7-2 and TRBJ2-5; possible D gene TRBD2, 7 bases. The germline V and J ends were trimmed by 1 base and 1 base, with 13 bases remaining between them. This CDR3 has 16 amino acids. Germline V gene sequence: CDR1 SGHTA, CDR2 FQGNSA. CDR3 in DNA: TGTGCCAGCAGCTTAGGGGGGGGGCGGGGCCAAGAGACCCAGTACTTC. Residues: CASSLGGGRGQETQYF. Full variable domain (remainder filled in from reference TRBV7-2 and TRBJ2-5): GAGVSQSPSNKVTEKGKDVELRCDPISGHTALYWYRQSLGQGLEFLIYFQGNSAPDKSGLPSDRFSAERTGGSVSTLTIQRTQQEDSAVYLCASSLGGGRGQETQYFGPGTRLLVL.

This clonotype was picked up many times. The chain has TRBV6-1 and TRBJ2-1; 9 bases map to TRBD2. J lost 9 bases, V lost 8 bases, and 23 bases had no gene match. Germline loops: CDR1 MNHNS, CDR2 SASEGT. The CDR3 contains 18 residues. The DNA for the CDR3 is TGTGCCAGCGGTACCCTCCGCACCCTTAGCGGGAGCATGGGTGAGCAGTTCTTC. Translated, it gives CASGTLRTLSGSMGEQFF.

The rearrangement joins TRBV11-2 to TRBJ2-5; D gene ambiguous. Trimming took 7 bases from V and 4 from J, leaving 16 bases between them. From germline, CDR1 is SGHAT and CDR2 FQNNGV. The CDR3 sequence is 14 residues long. Written as DNA, the CDR3 is TGTGCCAGCAACCGAGGTGGGATTCTAGAGACCCAGTACTTC. Translating gives CASNRGGILETQYF.

This chain links TRBV5-1 with TRBJ1-2; perhaps TRBD1 as D (5 bases). The CDR3 runs to 16 residues. CDR1 and CDR2 (germline): SGHRS, YFSETQ. V was trimmed by 0 bases and J by 6 bases, leaving 18 bases between them. CDR3 in amino acids: CASSLGSQGISHGYTF. Here the CDR3 DNA reads TGCGCCAGCAGCTTGGGGTCCCAGGGTATCAGTCATGGCTACACCTTC.